This is a list of T cell receptor beta chains from one sample in a study of T cell responses to AZD1222 COVID-19 vaccine. TCRdb's copy holds only in-frame clones and misses some; the assay was immunoSEQ multiplex PCR. Among 150,000 or so clones listed, over 75% were seen once. Sequenced material: peripheral blood, taken on day 0 of AZD1222 vaccination. The source is an adult in good health. CDR3s include the opening cysteine and the closing phenylalanine or tryptophan. D genes are given only for firm matches. Size is omitted from some rows. Given values are once, few, many or a class for expanded clones.

J,size,D,V,DNA,CDR3
TRBJ1-1,once,NA,TRBV18,TGTGCCAGCTCCCCGGGGCAGGCGACCGAAGCTTTCTTT,CASSPGQATEAFF
TRBJ1-5,few,NA,TRBV7-8,TGTGCCAGCAGCTCCGAGGAGACGGCTTATGGCAATCAGCCCCAGCATTTT,CASSSEETAYGNQPQHF
TRBJ2-3,NA,NA,TRBV12-5,NA,CASGLGTGLLADTQYF
TRBJ2-5,NA,TRBD2,TRBV24-1,TGTGCCACCAGTGCTGGGGGGGGACTAGCGGCCCAAGAGACCCAGTACTTC,CATSAGGGLAAQETQYF
TRBJ2-1,NA,TRBD2,TRBV7-2,TGTGCCAGCAGCTCCCTAGGACTAGCGGGGGGTGAGCAGTTCTTC,CASSSLGLAGGEQFF
TRBJ1-4,NA,NA,TRBV2,TGTGCCAGCAGTGATCGGCCGACTCTAATGAAAGAGTTTTTT,CASSDRPTLMKEFF
TRBJ2-7,NA,NA,TRBV20-1,TGCAGTGCTAGTGGGGCCTCCTACGAGCAGTACTTC,CSASGASYEQYF
TRBJ1-3,NA,NA,TRBV27,TGTGCCAGCAGTTTATCAGGGCCGTCTGGAAACACCATATATTTT,CASSLSGPSGNTIYF
TRBJ2-7,NA,NA,TRBV12-3/TRBV12-4,TGTGCCAGCAGTTTTGTTAGCTACGAGCAGTACTTC,CASSFVSYEQYF
TRBJ1-5,NA,NA,TRBV5-1,TGCGCCAGCAGCTTGGATGTGGGTCAGCCCCAGCATTTT,CASSLDVGQPQHF
TRBJ2-2,NA,NA,TRBV7-2,TGTGCCAGCAGCTTAGCCTCTTTTGCCGGGGAGCTGTTTTTT,CASSLASFAGELFF
TRBJ1-1,NA,NA,TRBV5-4,TGTGCCAGCAGCCCACCGCCAGGCCTGAACACTGAAGCTTTCTTT,CASSPPPGLNTEAFF
TRBJ2-7,NA,TRBD1,TRBV27,TGTGCCAGCAGTCCATTGACAGGGAGCTACGAGCAGTACTTC,CASSPLTGSYEQYF
TRBJ1-1,once,NA,TRBV7-9,TGTGCCAGCAGACCCGCCGGGGAGGCTGAAGCTTTCTTT,CASRPAGEAEAFF
TRBJ2-4,NA,NA,TRBV7-9,TGTGCCAGCAGCTTACTAGGAAACGAGGCCAAAAACATTCAGTACTTC,CASSLLGNEAKNIQYF
TRBJ1-1,NA,NA,TRBV5-1,TGCGCCAGCAGCTTGGAGTTAGCCCCAGGAAGGACTGAAGCTTTCTTT,CASSLELAPGRTEAFF
TRBJ1-2,few,NA,TRBV9,TGTGCCAGCAGCGTAACGGACGGTCGAGGGGATGGCTACACCTTC,CASSVTDGRGDGYTF
TRBJ2-7,once,NA,TRBV11-3,TGTGCCAGCAGCTTAGACTCCTCCTACGAGCAGTACTTC,CASSLDSSYEQYF
TRBJ1-1,NA,TRBD1,TRBV2,TGTGCCAGCCGCGGGACAGGGGCAGCTTTCTTT,CASRGTGAAFF
TRBJ2-1,NA,NA,TRBV6-6,TGTGCCAGCAGTTACGTACCGACAGATATAGAGCAGTTCTTC,CASSYVPTDIEQFF
TRBJ1-1,NA,NA,TRBV3-1/TRBV3-2,TGTGCCAGCAGCCAGCCCGGACAGCAGAACACTGAAGCTTTCTTT,CASSQPGQQNTEAFF
TRBJ2-7,NA,TRBD2,TRBV3-1/TRBV3-2,TGTGCCAGCAGCCAAGGAGGGGGACTAGCGGCCGAGCAGTACTTC,CASSQGGGLAAEQYF
TRBJ1-6,NA,TRBD1,TRBV18,TGTGCCAGCTCACAGGACAGGGACCCTAATTCACCCCTCCACTTT,CASSQDRDPNSPLHF
TRBJ2-3,NA,NA,TRBV4-1,TGCGCCAGCAGCCAGGAACTAGGGGGGGGACACACAGATACGCAGTATTTT,CASSQELGGGHTDTQYF
TRBJ1-5,NA,NA,TRBV7-8,TGTGCCAGCAGCTTAGGCCCAACATCGGTACAGCCCCAGCATTTT,CASSLGPTSVQPQHF
TRBJ1-2,NA,NA,TRBV12-5,TGTGCTAGTGGTCCGGACGCGGGACGAATCTCTGGCTACACCTTC,CASGPDAGRISGYTF
TRBJ1-1,NA,TRBD1,TRBV7-8,TGTGCCAGCAGCTCCCATACCGGGACAGGGGGAATTGAAGCTTTCTTT,CASSSHTGTGGIEAFF
TRBJ1-1,once,NA,TRBV29-1,TGCAGCGTTGATGGGTGGTTGGAAGCTTTCTTT,CSVDGWLEAFF
TRBJ2-1,NA,NA,TRBV28,TGTGCCAGCAAACTCGGGTACAATGAGCAGTTCTTC,CASKLGYNEQFF